One and the same sample provided the 9 T cell receptor beta chains below, sequenced in a study of blood T cells in healthy people across ages. Primers used in a second PCR of about 6 to 12 cycles were a sample-barcoded 5' primer and a J-beta primer mix. TCRdb ran MiXCR on the 5' RACE reads and lists one entry per CDR3 protein. The repertoire includes some 1.4 million distinct CDR3 sequences, 42% of them detected once, and 7.9% sits in the top ten. The sample consisted of blood. Receptors originate from a woman younger than 30 in good health.

The rearrangement uses TRBV20-1 and TRBJ1-1; D is perhaps TRBD1 (5 bases). The CDR3 totals 14 residues. V lost 3 bases and J 5 bases, leaving 16 bases between the germline ends. CDR1 is DFQATT, CDR2 SNEGSKA, per germline (reference sequence). Written as DNA, the CDR3 is TGCAGTGCTAGGTCTCCAGGGAGCGTAACTGAAGCTTTCTTT. Protein: CSARSPGSVTEAFF.

The sample holds a few counts of this clonotype. This rearrangement joins TRBV20-1 to TRBJ1-6, with D maybe TRBD1 (5 bases). Germline lookup yields CDR1 DFQATT and CDR2 SNEGSKA (reference sequence). CDR3 size: 15 residues. V gave up 0 bases and J gave up 5 bases, with 11 bases separating them. The CDR3: CSARDLRGHNSPLHF. The CDR3 DNA reads as TGCAGTGCTAGAGATTTGAGGGGTCATAATTCACCCCTCCACTTT.

This clonotype came up a few times. The junction departs from the called germline gene at one end, perhaps through a read error. The chain joins TRBV18 to TRBJ1-1; no firm D call. The CDR3 extends over 14 amino acids. Germline V gene lookup returns CDR1 KGHSH and CDR2 LQKENI. CDR3 sequence: CASSPTPDNSEAFF. In DNA form, the CDR3 reads TGTGCCAGCTCACCCACTCCGGATAACAGTGAAGCTTTCTTT. The full variable domain, completed using reference TRBV18 and TRBJ1-1, is NAGVMQNPRHLVRRRGQEARLRCSPMKGHSHVYWYRQLPEEGLKFMVYLQKENIIDESGMPKERFSAEFPKEGPSILRIQQVVRGDSAAYFCASSPTPDNSEAFFGQGTRLTVV.

The J gene is TRBJ1-1, the V gene TRBV20-1, with a weak D call TRBD1 (6 bases). V lost 0 bases and J lost 8, with 16 bases in between. CDR3 length: 14 residues. Germline-derived CDR1 and CDR2 are DFQATT and SNEGSKA (reference sequence). DNA for the CDR3: TGCAGTGCTAGAGATCGGGGGGGCCCCGGAGAAGCTTTCTTT. This encodes CSARDRGGPGEAFF.

The chain couples TRBV7-9 to TRBJ1-2; D gene uncertain. Germline assignment: CDR1 SEHNR and CDR2 FQNEAQ (reference sequence). V lost 1 base to trimming and J lost 5 bases, with 8 bases between them. The CDR3 runs 13 residues. The CDR3 loop reads CASSLVESYGYTF. CDR3 nucleotide sequence: TGTGCCAGCAGCTTAGTCGAATCTTATGGCTACACCTTC.

The V and J genes are TRBV20-1 and TRBJ1-1; the D is unclear. Trimming stripped 6 bases from V and 6 bases from J, with 14 bases between. Per germline, CDR1 DFQATT and CDR2 SNEGSKA (reference sequence). The CDR3 loop spans 12 amino acids. The CDR3 reads CSAYGPTAEAFF. CDR3 sequence (DNA): TGCAGTGCCTACGGACCGACTGCTGAAGCTTTCTTT.

This clonotype was counted between two and nine times. This sequence joins TRBV7-9 and TRBJ1-5; D gene unclear. V gave up 4 bases and J gave up 2 bases, with 12 bases separating them. Germline-derived CDR1 and CDR2 are SEHNR and FQNEAQ (reference sequence). The CDR3 sequence is 15 residues long. The CDR3 DNA sequence: TGTGCCAGCAGCTCGGGGTGGGTGCGCAATCAGCCCCAGCATTTT. It yields the protein CASSSGWVRNQPQHF.

This chain connects TRBV18 to TRBJ2-3; D uncertain. V was shortened by 6 bases and J by 0 bases, with 13 bases between the two germline ends. The CDR3 extends over 15 amino acids. Germline V gene sequence: CDR1 KGHSH, CDR2 LQKENI. CDR3 residues: CASSLDPQSTDTQYF. The CDR3 DNA sequence: TGTGCCAGCTCCCTGGACCCTCAAAGCACAGATACGCAGTATTTT.

The V gene is TRBV12-3 or TRBV12-4, the J gene TRBJ1-5, with D uncertain. V was pared by 10 bases and J by 2 bases, with 15 bases between. CDR3 length equals 14 residues. The CDR3 nucleotides are TGTGCCAACTCCACCCAAAGGGGCAATCAGCCCCAGCATTTT. The encoded protein is CANSTQRGNQPQHF.